The clone carrying this T cell receptor beta chain showed up just once. What it binds is unknown. The sample is drawn from a study of shared clonotypes between healthy human individuals. Study context: Per donor, CD8 memory used one plate, CD8 naive used two, CD4 memory used three and CD4 naive used three. Findings of the study overall: Enrolling few donors narrowed the genetic and exposure-history diversity that was represented.

Some clones are missing from TCRdb's copy, which holds only in-frame ones; the method was immunoSEQ multiplex PCR. The sample has about 2.5 million clones, 80% to 95% seen once. CDR1 is MNHNS and CDR2 is SASEGT in the germline V gene. The CDR3 runs to 16 residues. The junction had 12 bases not matched to a gene; V was cut back by 4 bases and J by 5 bases. Sequencing was done on a sample of naive CD4+ T cells from PBMCs. Subset denoted: CD45RA+ positively selected. This TCR was recovered from a man aged 18-30 years in good health. Some clones in this sample may be carry-over from other donors' samples. V usage is TRBV6-1 and J usage is TRBJ2-7, with TRBD1 identical over 9 bases. The CDR3 reads CASSVVPGQGGNEQYF. The CDR3 nucleotides read TGTGCCAGCAGTGTCGTCCCGGGACAGGGAGGTAACGAGCAGTACTTC.